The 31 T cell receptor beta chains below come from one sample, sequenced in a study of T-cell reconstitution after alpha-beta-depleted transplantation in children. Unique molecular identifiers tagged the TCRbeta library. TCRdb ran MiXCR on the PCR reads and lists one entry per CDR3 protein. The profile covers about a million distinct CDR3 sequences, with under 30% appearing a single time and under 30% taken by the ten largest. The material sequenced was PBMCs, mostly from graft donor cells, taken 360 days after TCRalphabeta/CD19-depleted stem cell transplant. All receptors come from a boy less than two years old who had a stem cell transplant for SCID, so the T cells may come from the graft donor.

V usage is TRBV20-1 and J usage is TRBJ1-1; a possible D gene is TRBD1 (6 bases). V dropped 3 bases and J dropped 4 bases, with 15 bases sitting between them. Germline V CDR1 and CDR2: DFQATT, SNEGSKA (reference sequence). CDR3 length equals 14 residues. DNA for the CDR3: TGCAGTGCTAGTGGGGGCAGGGGAGGCACTGAAGCTTTCTTT. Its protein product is CSASGGRGGTEAFF.

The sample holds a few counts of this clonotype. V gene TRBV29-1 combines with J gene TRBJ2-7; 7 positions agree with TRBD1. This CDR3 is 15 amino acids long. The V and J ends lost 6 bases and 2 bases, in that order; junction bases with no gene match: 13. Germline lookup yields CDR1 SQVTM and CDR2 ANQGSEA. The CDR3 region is CSVTRGQALTYEQYF. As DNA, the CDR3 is TGCAGCGTCACCCGCGGACAGGCGCTCACCTACGAGCAGTACTTC.

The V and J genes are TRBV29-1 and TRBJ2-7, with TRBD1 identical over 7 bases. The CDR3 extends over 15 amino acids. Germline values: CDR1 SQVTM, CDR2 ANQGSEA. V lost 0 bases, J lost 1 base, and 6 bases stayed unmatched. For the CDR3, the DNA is TGCAGCGTTGAAGATTGGGCACAGGGGTCCTACGAGCAGTACTTC. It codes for CSVEDWAQGSYEQYF.

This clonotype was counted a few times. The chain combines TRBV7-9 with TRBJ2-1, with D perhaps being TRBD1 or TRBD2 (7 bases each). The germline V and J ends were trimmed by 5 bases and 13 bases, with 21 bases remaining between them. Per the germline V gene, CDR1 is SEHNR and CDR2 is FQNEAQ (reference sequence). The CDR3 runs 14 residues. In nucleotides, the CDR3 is TGTGCCAGCAGCCCATCAGGGGGGGGGCCTTCCCAGTTCTTC. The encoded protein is CASSPSGGGPSQFF.

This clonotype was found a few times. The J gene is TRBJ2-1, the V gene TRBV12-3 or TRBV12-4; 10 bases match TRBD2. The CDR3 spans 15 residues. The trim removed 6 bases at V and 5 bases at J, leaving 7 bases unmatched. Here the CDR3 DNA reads TGTGCCAGCAGGCCATCTAGCGGGGGTCACAATGAGCAGTTCTTC. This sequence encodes CASRPSSGGHNEQFF.

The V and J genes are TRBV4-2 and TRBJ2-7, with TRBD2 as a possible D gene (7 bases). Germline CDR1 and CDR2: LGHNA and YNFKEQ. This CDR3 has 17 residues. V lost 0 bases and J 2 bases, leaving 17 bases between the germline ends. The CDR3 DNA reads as TGTGCCAGCAGCCAAGACATAGGGCGGGGGCTAGCCTACGAGCAGTACTTC. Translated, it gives CASSQDIGRGLAYEQYF.

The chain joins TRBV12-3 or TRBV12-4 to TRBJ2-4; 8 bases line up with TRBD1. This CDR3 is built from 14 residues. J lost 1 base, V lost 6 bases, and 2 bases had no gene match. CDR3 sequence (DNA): TGTGCCAGCAGCAGGACAGGGGCCAAAAACATTCAGTACTTC. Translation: CASSRTGAKNIQYF.

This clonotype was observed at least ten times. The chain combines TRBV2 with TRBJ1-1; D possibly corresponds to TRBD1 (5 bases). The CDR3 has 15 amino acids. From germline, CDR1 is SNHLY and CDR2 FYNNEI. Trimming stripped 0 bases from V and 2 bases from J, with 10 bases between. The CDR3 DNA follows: TGTGCCAGCAGTGAAGCGAGGAGGGGAAACACTGAAGCTTTCTTT. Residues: CASSEARRGNTEAFF.

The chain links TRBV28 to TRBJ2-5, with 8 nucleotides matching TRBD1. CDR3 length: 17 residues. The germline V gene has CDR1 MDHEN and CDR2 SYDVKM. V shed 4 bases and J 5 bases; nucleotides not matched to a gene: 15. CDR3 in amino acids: CASSSTGQAKVMETQYF. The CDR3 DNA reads TGTGCCAGCAGTTCCACGGGACAGGCCAAGGTGATGGAGACCCAGTACTTC.

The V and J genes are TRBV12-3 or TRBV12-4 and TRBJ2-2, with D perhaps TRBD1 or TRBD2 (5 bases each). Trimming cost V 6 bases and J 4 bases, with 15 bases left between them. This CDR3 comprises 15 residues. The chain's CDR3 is CASSNIGAITGELFF. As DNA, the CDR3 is TGTGCCAGCAGCAATATCGGGGCCATCACCGGGGAGCTGTTTTTT.

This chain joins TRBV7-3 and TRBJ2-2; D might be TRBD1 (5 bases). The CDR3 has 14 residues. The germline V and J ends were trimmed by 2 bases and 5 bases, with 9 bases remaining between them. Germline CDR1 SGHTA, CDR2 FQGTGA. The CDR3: CASSLQKGTGELFF. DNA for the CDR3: TGTGCCAGCAGCTTACAAAAGGGGACCGGGGAGCTGTTTTTT.

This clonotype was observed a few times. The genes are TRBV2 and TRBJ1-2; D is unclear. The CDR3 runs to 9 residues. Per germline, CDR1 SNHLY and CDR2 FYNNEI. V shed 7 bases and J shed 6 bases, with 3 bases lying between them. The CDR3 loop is CASMDGYTF. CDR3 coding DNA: TGTGCCAGCATGGATGGCTACACCTTC.

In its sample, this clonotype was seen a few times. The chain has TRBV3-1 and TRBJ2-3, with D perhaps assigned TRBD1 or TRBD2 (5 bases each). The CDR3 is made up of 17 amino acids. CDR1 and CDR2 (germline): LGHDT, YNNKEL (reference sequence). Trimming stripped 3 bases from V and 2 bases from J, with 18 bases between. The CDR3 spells CASSQDRDLPLTDTQYF. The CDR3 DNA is TGTGCCAGCAGCCAGGATAGGGACCTCCCCCTCACAGATACGCAGTATTTT.

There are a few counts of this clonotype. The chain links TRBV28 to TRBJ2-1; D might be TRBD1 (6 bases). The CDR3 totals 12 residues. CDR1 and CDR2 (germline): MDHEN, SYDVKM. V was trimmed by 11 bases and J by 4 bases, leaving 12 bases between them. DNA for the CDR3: TGTGCCTGCCAGGGGTGGTACAATGAGCAGTTCTTC. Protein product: CACQGWYNEQFF.

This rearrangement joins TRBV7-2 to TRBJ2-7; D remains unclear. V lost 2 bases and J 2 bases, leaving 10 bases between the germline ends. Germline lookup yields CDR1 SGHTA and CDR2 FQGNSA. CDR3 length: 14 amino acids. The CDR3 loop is CASSLPPDAYEQYF. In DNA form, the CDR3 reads TGTGCCAGCAGCTTACCTCCGGACGCCTACGAGCAGTACTTC.

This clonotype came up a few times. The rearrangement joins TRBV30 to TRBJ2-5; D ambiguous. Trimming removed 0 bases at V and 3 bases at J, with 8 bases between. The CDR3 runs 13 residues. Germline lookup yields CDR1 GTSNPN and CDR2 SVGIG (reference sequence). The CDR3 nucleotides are TGTGCCTGGAGTGTACAGATAAAAGAGACCCAGTACTTC. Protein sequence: CAWSVQIKETQYF.

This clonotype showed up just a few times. The CDR3: CASSLDLPSYNEQFF. DNA for the CDR3: TGCGCCAGCAGCCTGGATTTACCCTCCTACAATGAGCAGTTCTTC. The J gene is TRBJ2-1, the V gene TRBV5-1; D is unclear. The germline gives CDR1 SGHRS, CDR2 YFSETQ. CDR3 length equals 15 residues. V lost 4 bases and J 0 bases, leaving 11 bases between the germline ends.

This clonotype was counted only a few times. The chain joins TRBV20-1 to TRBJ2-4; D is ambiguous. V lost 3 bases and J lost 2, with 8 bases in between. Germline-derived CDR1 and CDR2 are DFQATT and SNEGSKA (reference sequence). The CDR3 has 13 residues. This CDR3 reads CSASGRTKNIQYF. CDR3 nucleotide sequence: TGCAGTGCTAGCGGTAGAACCAAAAACATTCAGTACTTC.

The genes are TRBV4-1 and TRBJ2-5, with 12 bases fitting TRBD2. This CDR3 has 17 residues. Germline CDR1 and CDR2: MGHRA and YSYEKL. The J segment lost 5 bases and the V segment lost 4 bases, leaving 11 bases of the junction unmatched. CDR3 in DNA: TGCGCCAGCAGCCGGCGACTAGCGGGGGCTGGAGGGGAGACCCAGTACTTC. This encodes CASSRRLAGAGGETQYF.

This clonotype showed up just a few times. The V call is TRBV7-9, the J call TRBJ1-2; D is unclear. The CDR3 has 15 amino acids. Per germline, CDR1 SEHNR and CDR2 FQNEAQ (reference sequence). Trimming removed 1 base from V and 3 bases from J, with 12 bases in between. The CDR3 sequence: CASSLVEGSYYGYTF. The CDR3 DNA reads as TGTGCCAGCAGCTTAGTCGAGGGATCCTACTATGGCTACACCTTC.

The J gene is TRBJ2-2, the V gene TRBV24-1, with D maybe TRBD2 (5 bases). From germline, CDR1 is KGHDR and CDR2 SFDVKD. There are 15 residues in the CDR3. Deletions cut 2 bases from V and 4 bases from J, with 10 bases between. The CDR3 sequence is CATSDSQRTTGELFF. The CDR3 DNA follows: TGTGCCACCAGTGATTCTCAGCGGACCACCGGGGAGCTGTTTTTT.

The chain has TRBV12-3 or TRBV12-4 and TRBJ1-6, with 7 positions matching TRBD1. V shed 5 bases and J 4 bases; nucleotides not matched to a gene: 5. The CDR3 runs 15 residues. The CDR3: CASSPGQSYNSPLHF. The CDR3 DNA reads TGTGCCAGCAGTCCGGGACAGTCATATAATTCACCCCTCCACTTT.

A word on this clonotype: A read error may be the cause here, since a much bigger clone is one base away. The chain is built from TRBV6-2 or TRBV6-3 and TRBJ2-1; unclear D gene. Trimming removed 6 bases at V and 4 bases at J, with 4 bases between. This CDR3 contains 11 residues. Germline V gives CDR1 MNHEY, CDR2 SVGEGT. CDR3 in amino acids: CASREYNEQFF. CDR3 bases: TGTGCCAGCAGGGAGTACAATGAGCAGTTCTTC.

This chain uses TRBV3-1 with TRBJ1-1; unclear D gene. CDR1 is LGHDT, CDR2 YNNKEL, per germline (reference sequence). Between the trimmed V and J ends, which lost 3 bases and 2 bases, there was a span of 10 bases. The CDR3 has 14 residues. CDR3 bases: TGTGCCAGCAGCCACAAGGCAGCTAACACTGAAGCTTTCTTT. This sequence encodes CASSHKAANTEAFF.

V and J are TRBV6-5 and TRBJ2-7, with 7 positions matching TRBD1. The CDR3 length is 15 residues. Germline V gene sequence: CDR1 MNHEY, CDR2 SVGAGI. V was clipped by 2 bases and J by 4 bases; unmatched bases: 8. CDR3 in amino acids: CASSYVGTAFYEQYF. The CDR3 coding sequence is TGTGCCAGCAGTTACGTCGGGACAGCATTTTACGAGCAGTACTTC.

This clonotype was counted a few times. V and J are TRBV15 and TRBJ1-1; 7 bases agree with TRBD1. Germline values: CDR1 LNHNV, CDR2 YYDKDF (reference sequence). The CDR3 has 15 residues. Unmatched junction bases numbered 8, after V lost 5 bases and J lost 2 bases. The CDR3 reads CATSARDSKNTEAFF. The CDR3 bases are TGTGCCACCAGCGCCCGGGACAGTAAAAACACTGAAGCTTTCTTT.

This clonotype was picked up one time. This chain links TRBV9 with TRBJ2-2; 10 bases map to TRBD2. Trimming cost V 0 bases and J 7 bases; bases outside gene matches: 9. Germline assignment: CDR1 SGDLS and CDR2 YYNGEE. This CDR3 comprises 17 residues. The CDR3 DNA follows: TGTGCCAGCAGCGTAGCTCAAGCGGGGGGGCTGAACGGGGAGCTGTTTTTT. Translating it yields CASSVAQAGGLNGELFF.

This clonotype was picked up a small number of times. CDR3 bases: TGCGCCAGCAGTCCGAGGACTAGCGGGGGCGTCGTTCGGTCCTACAATGAGCAGTTCTTC. Translation gives CASSPRTSGGVVRSYNEQFF. The chain employs TRBV5-1 and TRBJ2-1; 13 bases fit TRBD2. CDR3 length equals 20 residues. Germline V CDR1 and CDR2: SGHRS, YFSETQ. V shed 5 bases, J shed 1 base, and the junction held 15 bases outside the gene matches.

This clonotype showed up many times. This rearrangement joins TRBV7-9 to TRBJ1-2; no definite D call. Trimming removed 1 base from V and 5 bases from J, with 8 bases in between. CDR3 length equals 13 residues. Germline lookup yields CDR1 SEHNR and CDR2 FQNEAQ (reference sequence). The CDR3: CASSLDGGYGYTF. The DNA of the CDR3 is TGTGCCAGCAGCTTAGACGGAGGGTATGGCTACACCTTC. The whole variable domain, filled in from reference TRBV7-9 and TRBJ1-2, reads DTGVSQNPRHKITKRGQNVTFRCDPISEHNRLYWYRQTLGQGPEFLTYFQNEAQLEKSRLLSDRFSAERPKGSFSTLEIQRTEQGDSAMYLCASSLDGGYGYTFGSGTRLTVV.

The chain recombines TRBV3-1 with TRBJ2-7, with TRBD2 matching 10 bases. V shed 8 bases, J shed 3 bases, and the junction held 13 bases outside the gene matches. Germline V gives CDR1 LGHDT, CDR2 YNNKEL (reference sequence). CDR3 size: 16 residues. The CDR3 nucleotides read TGTGCCAGCGCCCACTGGGAACTAGCGGGGAACTACGAGCAGTACTTC. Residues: CASAHWELAGNYEQYF.

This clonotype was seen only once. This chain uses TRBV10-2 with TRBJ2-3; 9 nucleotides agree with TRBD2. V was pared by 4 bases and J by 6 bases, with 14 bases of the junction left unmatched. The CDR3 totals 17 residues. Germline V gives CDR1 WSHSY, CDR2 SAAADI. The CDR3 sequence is CASSGGSGGPHRDTQYF. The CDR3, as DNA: TGCGCCAGCAGTGGGGGCAGCGGGGGGCCCCACCGGGATACGCAGTATTTT.